This TCR beta chain was recorded in a study of naive CD8 T cells in extremely preterm neonates (dated by TCRdb to about 2017). At the level of the whole study: The age range of the adult participants is stated as 25-50 years in the abstract but as 20-50 years in the methods. Sorted naive CD8+ T cells from four age groups (extremely preterm neonates, term neonates, young children and adults) were used in the study to compare TCRbeta CDR3 repertoires. General study outcomes and caveats: Compared with the older groups, preterm CDR3s were shorter and closer to germline, carrying fewer N additions and showing less junctional trimming. A small sample size and variable productive template counts among preterm samples were noted by the authors as limitations. Significantly lower iChao1 richness than in all other age groups (p < 0.05) and an even clone distribution were observed in preterm neonates, indicating a less rich repertoire. A higher proportion of shared CDR3 nucleotide sequences was found in preterm neonates (about 2.5%) than in term neonates (approximately 0.4%), young children (0.03%) and adults (approximately 0.01%). To track T cell development within individuals, the authors urged prospective longitudinal studies of preterm and term neonates.

A two-step, bias-controlled multiplex PCR was used to amplify TCRbeta CDR3 regions from genomic DNA. Primers specific for every TRBV and TRBJ gene segment were included in the multiplex PCR. The immunoSEQ Assay was used to generate the TCRbeta repertoire data. On the study's bioinformatics: To merge closely related sequences, reads went through filtering and clustering using a relative-frequency ratio and a modified nearest-neighbor algorithm. IMGT annotation was the basis for assigning V, D and J genes to CDR3 sequences. Template counts were corrected for PCR amplification bias and quantified by comparison with synthetic TCR CDR3 analog sequences. Only unique productive sequences, defined as in-frame CDR3 sequences lacking stop codons, were included in the analyses. The immunoSEQ Analyzer software was used to compute clonality, defined as 1 minus Pielou's evenness, and iChao1 richness. Statistical testing was performed in JMP, using Student's t-test or a non-parametric test depending on Shapiro-Wilk normality results. TCRdb took this table from immuneACCESS and kept in-frame rearrangements with V and J called. Such tables lack part of the clones; where checked against another copy, unresolved V genes explain under half of the gap, and the rest is unexplained. The V and J calls and the clone size are those of that table, but D and trimming were determined from the DNA. The table for this sample lists several thousand clones; about 98% of them were counted only once. Of the sample, around 1.2% falls within the top ten clones.

V is cut back by 4 bases and J by 4 bases, with 12 bases in the junction unmatched. There are 17 amino acids in the CDR3, from cysteine to phenylalanine inclusive. Only the CDR3 region is kept as DNA, spanning 51 bases read in frame from base 1. The CDR1 and CDR2 encoded by the germline V gene are MGHRA and YSYEKL. Only one count was recorded for this clone. No antigen is known for it. Nothing much larger sits one base from this clone, and base qualities are not available. Peripheral blood was donated by five healthy children aged about 16-56 months undergoing elective routine surgery and by five healthy nonsmoking adults. A FACSAria III cell sorter was used to sort live, Annexin V-negative naive CD8+ T cells (CD3+CD8+CD45RA+CCR7+). Between roughly 17,000 and 110,000 naive CD8+ T cells were sorted per sample. Mononuclear cells were isolated from diluted blood by Ficoll-Paque density gradient centrifugation. Before sorting, mononuclear cells were cryopreserved in about 10% DMSO plus 90% FBS and kept long term at -150 degrees C. After thawing, cells were stained with Annexin V along with antibodies against CD3, CD8, CCR7 and CD45RA. The DNeasy Blood and Tissue Kit was used to extract genomic DNA from sorted cell pellets that had been snap-frozen.

Recombination linked TRBV4-1 to TRBJ2-7, and TRBD1 matches 11 of the central bases. The sequence came from a human donor in good health. Sequenced input: naive CD8+ T cells from blood. The CDR3 region has the sequence CASSLIPSGTGGYEQYF. The nucleotide sequence is TGCGCCAGCAGCCTTATACCTTCCGGGACAGGGGGTTACGAGCAGTACTTC.